This entry features one TCR beta chain sequence. Using immunoSEQ multiplex PCR, the repertoire was profiled, and TCRdb retains in-frame clones only, with some absent. The sample carries more than 200,000 clones, 80% to 90% recorded once. The data are from a study of blood T cell repertoires in COVID-19. This CDR3 comprises 16 residues. Germline loops: CDR1 MNHNS, CDR2 SASEGT. V was cut by 3 bases and J by 4 bases, with 18 bases left in between. The sequence was collected from a man aged 50 to 60 with acute or convalescent COVID-19. Sequencing input: peripheral blood. V and J are TRBV6-1 and TRBJ1-1; D gene ambiguous. Written as DNA, the CDR3 is TGTGCCAGCAGTGAGCCACGGGCGGGGATGACCACTGAAGCTTTCTTT. It is translated as CASSEPRAGMTTEAFF.